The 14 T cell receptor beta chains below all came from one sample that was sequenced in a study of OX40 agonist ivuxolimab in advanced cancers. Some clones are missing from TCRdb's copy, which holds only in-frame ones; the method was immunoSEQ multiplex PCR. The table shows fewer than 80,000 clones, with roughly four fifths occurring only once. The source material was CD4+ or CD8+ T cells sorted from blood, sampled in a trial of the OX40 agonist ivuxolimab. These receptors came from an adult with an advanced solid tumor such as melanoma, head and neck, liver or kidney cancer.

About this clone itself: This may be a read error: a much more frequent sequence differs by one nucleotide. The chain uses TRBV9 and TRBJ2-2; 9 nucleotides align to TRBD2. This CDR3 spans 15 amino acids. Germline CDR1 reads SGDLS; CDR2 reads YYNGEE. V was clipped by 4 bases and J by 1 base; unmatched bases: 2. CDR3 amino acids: CASSLLAGNTGELFF. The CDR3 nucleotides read TGTGCCAGCAGCCTACTAGCGGGGAACACCGGGGAGCTGTTTTTT.

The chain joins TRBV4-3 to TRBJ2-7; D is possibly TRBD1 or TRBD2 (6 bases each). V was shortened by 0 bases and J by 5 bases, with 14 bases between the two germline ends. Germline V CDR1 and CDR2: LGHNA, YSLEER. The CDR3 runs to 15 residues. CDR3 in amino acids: CASSQEVGGFDEQYF. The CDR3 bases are TGCGCCAGCAGCCAAGAAGTGGGGGGCTTCGACGAGCAGTACTTC.

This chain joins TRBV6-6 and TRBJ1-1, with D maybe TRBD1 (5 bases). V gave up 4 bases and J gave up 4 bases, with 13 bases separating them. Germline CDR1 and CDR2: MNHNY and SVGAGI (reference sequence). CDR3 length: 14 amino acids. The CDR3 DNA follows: TGTGCCAGCAGTTTCTACACAGGACCCACTGAAGCTTTCTTT. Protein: CASSFYTGPTEAFF.

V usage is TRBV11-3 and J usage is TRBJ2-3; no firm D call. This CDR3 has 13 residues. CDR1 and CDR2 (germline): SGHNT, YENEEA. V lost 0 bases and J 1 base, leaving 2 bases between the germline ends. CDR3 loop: CASSLERTDTQYF. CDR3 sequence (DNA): TGTGCCAGCAGCTTAGAGCGCACAGATACGCAGTATTTT.

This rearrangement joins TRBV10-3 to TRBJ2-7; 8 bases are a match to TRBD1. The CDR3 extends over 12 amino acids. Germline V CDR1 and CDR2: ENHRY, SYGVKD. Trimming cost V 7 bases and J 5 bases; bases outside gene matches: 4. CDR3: CAIMNRGDEQYF. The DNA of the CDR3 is TGTGCCATCATGAACAGGGGGGACGAGCAGTACTTC.

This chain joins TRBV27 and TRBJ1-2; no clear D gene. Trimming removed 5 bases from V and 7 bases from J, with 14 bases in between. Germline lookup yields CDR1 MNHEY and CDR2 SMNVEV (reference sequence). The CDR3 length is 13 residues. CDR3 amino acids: CASSLSIRGGYTF. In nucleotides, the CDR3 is TGTGCCAGCAGTCTCTCTATCCGGGGTGGCTACACCTTC.

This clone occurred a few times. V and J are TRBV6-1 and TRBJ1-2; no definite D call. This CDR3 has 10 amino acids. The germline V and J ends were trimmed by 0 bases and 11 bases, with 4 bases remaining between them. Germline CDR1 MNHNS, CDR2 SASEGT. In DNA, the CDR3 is TGTGCCAGCAGTGAAGCGCGGTACACCTTC. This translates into CASSEARYTF.

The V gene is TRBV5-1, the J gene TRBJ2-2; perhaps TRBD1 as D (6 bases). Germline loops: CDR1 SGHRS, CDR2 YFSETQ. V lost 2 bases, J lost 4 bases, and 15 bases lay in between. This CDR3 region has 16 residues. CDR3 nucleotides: TGCGCCAGCAGCTTTCCCCAGGGGCACCTCACCGGGGAGCTGTTTTTT. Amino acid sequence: CASSFPQGHLTGELFF.

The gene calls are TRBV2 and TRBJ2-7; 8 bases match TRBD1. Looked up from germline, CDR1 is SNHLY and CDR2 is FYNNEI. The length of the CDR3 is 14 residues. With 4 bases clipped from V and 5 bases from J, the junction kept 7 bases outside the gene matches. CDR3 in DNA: TGTGCCAGCAGTGCGGACAGGGCGGGCCACGAGCAGTACTTC. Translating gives CASSADRAGHEQYF.

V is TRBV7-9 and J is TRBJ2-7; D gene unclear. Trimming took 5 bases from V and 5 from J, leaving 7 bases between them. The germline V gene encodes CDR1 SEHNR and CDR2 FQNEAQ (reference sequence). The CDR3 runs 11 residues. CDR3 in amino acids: CASSPSDEQYF. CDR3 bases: TGTGCCAGCAGCCCCAGCGACGAGCAGTACTTC.

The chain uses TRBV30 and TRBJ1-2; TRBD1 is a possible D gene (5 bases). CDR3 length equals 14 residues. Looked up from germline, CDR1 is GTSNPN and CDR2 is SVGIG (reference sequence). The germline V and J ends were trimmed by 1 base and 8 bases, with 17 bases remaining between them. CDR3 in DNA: TGTGCCTGGAGTGGCGGATTCGGGGCGAGGGGCTACACCTTC. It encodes CAWSGGFGARGYTF.

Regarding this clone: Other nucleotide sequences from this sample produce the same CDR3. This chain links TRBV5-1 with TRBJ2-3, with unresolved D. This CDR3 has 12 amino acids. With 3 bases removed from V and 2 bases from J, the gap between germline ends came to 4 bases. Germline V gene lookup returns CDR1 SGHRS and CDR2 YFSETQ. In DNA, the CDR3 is TGCGCCAGCAGCTCGTCCACAGATACGCAGTATTTT. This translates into CASSSSTDTQYF.

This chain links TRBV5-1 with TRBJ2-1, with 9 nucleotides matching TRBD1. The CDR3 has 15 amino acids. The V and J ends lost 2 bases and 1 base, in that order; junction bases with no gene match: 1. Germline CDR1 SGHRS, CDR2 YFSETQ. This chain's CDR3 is CASSLQGASYNEQFF. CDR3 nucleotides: TGCGCCAGCAGCTTACAGGGGGCTTCCTACAATGAGCAGTTCTTC. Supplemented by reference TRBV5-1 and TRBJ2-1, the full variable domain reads KAGVTQTPRYLIKTRGQQVTLSCSPISGHRSVSWYQQTPGQGLQFLFEYFSETQRNKGNFPGRFSGRQFSNSRSEMNVSTLELGDSALYLCASSLQGASYNEQFFGPGTRLTVL.

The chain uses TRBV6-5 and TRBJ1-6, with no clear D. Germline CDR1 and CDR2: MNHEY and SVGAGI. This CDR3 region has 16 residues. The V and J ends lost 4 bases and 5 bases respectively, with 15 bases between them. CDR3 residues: CASSLNSWLNNSPLHF. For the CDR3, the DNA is TGTGCCAGCAGTTTAAATTCTTGGTTGAATAATTCACCCCTCCACTTT.